What follows is one T cell receptor (beta chain) and its context. Its antigen is currently unknown. The method was immunoSEQ multiplex PCR; TCRdb's version includes in-frame clones alone and lacks a portion of them. The sample holds about 1 million clones, approximately 70% seen once. This record belongs to a study of shared clonotypes between healthy human individuals. General study findings and limits: The genetic and exposure-history diversity represented was limited by few donors.

This clonotype was obtained from a man aged 18 to 29 in good health. Sequencing was performed on memory CD4+ T cells sorted from blood. The subset was: CD45RA-negative fraction.

The CDR3 region has the DNA TGTGCCAGCTCCCTTGGAGGGATGGGGGGAGATACGCAGTATTTT. Encoded protein: CASSLGGMGGDTQYF. The rearrangement links TRBV6-1 to TRBJ2-3, with a possible D match to TRBD2 (6 bases). V was cut by 8 bases and J by 5 bases, with 20 bases left in between. CDR1 is MNHNS, CDR2 SASEGT, per germline. CDR3 size: 15 residues.